These T cell receptor beta chains were read from a single sample in a study of metastatic and nonmetastatic thyroid tumors. TCRdb redid the clone calls on the PCR reads using MiXCR. The profile shows 10,000 or so clones, 32% of them singletons. Sequencing was done on a sample of tumor tissue. The receptors originated from a female donor with papillary thyroid cancer or a benign thyroid nodule (not recorded which). Some clones in this sample may be carry-over from other donors' samples. The CDR3 runs from the conserved cysteine through the conserved F or W. A D gene is named only where the DNA matches it firmly. Clone size appears in some rows only: once, few, many, or a class for an expanded clone.

d_call	v_call	clone_size	j_call	cdr3_aa	cdr3_nt
-	TRBV27	few	TRBJ2-7	CASSLTTNSYEQYF	TGTGCCAGCAGTTTGACTACCAACTCCTACGAGCAGTACTTC
TRBD2	TRBV6-2/TRBV6-3	medium-sized	TRBJ2-3	CASSRTSGRPDTQYF	TGTGCCAGCAGTCGGACTAGCGGGAGGCCAGATACGCAGTATTTT
-	TRBV20-1	medium-sized	TRBJ1-2	CSANKRVYYGYTF	TGCAGTGCTAACAAGAGGGTGTACTATGGCTACACCTTC
-	TRBV4-3	many	TRBJ1-4	CASSQDPLLGAATNEKLFF	TGCGCCAGCAGCCAAGATCCTTTATTGGGGGCTGCAACTAATGAAAAACTGTTTTTT
TRBD1	TRBV12-3/TRBV12-4	-	TRBJ1-3	CASSLPGTDGNTIYF	TGTGCCAGCAGTTTACCCGGGACAGACGGAAACACCATATATTTT
TRBD1	TRBV5-8	once	TRBJ1-2	CASSFRTGDGYTF	TGTGCCAGCAGCTTCCGGACAGGGGATGGCTACACCTTC
-	TRBV20-1	-	TRBJ1-1	CSARTLDGLNTEAFF	TGCAGTGCTAGGACCCTGGACGGATTAAACACTGAAGCTTTCTTT
TRBD1	TRBV20-1	once	TRBJ2-7	CSARTGNLYEQYF	TGCAGTGCTCGGACAGGGAATCTATACGAGCAGTACTTC
-	TRBV7-8	-	TRBJ1-3	CASSSNGWSSGNTIYF	TGTGCCAGCAGCTCAAATGGATGGAGCTCTGGAAACACCATATATTTT
-	TRBV12-3/TRBV12-4	few	TRBJ1-2	CASSPGGGYTF	TGTGCCAGCAGCCCGGGCGGGGGCTACACCTTC
TRBD1	TRBV20-1	-	TRBJ2-7	CSASRDRGYEQYF	TGCAGTGCTTCCCGGGACAGGGGCTACGAGCAGTACTTC
-	TRBV6-1	few	TRBJ1-6	CASIGGLHSPLHF	TGTGCCAGCATAGGCGGACTACATTCACCCCTCCACTTT
-	TRBV27	medium-sized	TRBJ2-3	CASSLRWTSLSNTQYF	TGTGCCAGCAGTCTACGTTGGACTTCCCTTAGCAATACGCAGTATTTT
-	TRBV20-1	medium-sized	TRBJ2-7	CSATEEAGHYEQYF	TGCAGTGCAACCGAGGAGGCGGGGCACTACGAGCAGTACTTC
TRBD1	TRBV5-1	many	TRBJ2-7	CASSAGTGSSYEQYF	TGCGCCAGCAGCGCCGGGACAGGGAGCTCCTACGAGCAGTACTTC
-	TRBV6-1	medium-sized	TRBJ2-3	CASSPQDTQYF	TGTGCCAGCAGTCCCCAGGATACGCAGTATTTT
-	TRBV28	-	TRBJ2-7	CASSLRDGEQYF	TGTGCCAGCAGTTTGCGGGATGGCGAGCAGTACTTC
-	TRBV7-2	-	TRBJ1-1	CASSRDRNTEAFF	TGTGCCAGCAGCCGTGACAGGAACACTGAAGCTTTCTTT
-	TRBV7-8	-	TRBJ1-2	CASGYNSNYGYTF	TGTGCCAGCGGATACAACTCCAACTATGGCTACACCTTC
-	TRBV7-6	-	TRBJ1-1	CASSSGITEAFF	TGTGCCAGCAGCTCAGGAATTACTGAAGCTTTCTTT
-	TRBV6-1	medium-sized	TRBJ2-6	CASSDRSGANVLTF	TGTGCCAGCAGTGACAGATCTGGGGCCAACGTCCTGACTTTC
-	TRBV28	-	TRBJ2-7	CASRWGGKYEQYF	TGTGCCAGCAGGTGGGGAGGAAAGTACGAGCAGTACTTC
-	TRBV25-1	many	TRBJ2-3	CASSIYTDTQYF	TGTGCCAGCAGTATTTACACAGATACGCAGTATTTT
-	TRBV7-8	many	TRBJ2-5	CASSLGRGPLQETQYF	TGTGCCAGCAGCTTAGGGCGGGGACCTCTCCAAGAGACCCAGTACTTC
-	TRBV6-5	medium-sized	TRBJ1-2	CASSYSGTNYGYTF	TGTGCCAGCAGTTACTCCGGGACTAACTATGGCTACACCTTC